This TCR beta chain was sequenced during a study of blood T cell repertoires in COVID-19 (dated by TCRdb to 2020 to 2021). Context from the whole study: Collaborator samples came from the United States, Italy and Spain and covered acute and convalescent phases of COVID-19. The material from the prospective study consisted of cDNA or gDNA derived from T cells, B-cell-depleted T cells, or PBMCs. Deeply sampled blood TCRbeta repertoires from subjects exposed to, actively infected with, or recovered from COVID-19 were included in the dataset. The repertoires were released in a freely available public database intended as a resource for research on the immune response to SARS-CoV-2. The samples were drawn from two sources: the first 160 participants of the ongoing ImmuneRACE study, and 950 to 1,500 subjects contributed by 6 global collaborators. Nearly every sample came with metadata listing a de-identified subject ID, COVID-19 status, age in years and sex. Where available, HLA class I and class II types were taken from metadata supplied by the sample provider and were not determined by assay-based typing. What the study reported, not specific to this receptor: Clinical and demographic metadata were provided uncurated, with the amount varying by source and participant.

TCRbeta CDR3 regions were amplified from genomic DNA by means of the immunoSEQ Assay, a bias-controlled multiplex PCR. As for how the authors treated the data: Nucleated cell counts per sample were estimated from amplification of reference gene primers within the assay. Sequence reads were collapsed and filtered to measure the absolute abundance of every unique TCRbeta CDR3 rearrangement. For each sample, productive Simpson clonality was calculated as the square root of Simpson's diversity index over productive rearrangements. TCRdb retrieved this table from immuneACCESS and kept in-frame rearrangements only. Not all clones are present; in checked studies, unresolved V genes account for under half, and no reason is known for the remainder. V and J calls and clone size are given by that table; D and trimming were obtained from the DNA. The sample contains roughly 100,000 clones, roughly 87% of them found a single time. Approximately 3.1% of the sample is taken by the ten largest.

Turning to this clone: There is no known antigen for this receptor. Base-call qualities are not available, and no considerably larger clone is one nucleotide away.

CDR1 and CDR2 are drawn from the germline V gene: SGHDT, YYEEEE. The CDR3 measures 14 amino acids from cysteine to phenylalanine. The CDR3 DNA has 42 bases and is translated from base 1. The V and J ends are trimmed by 2 bases and 3 bases, leaving 12 bases between them. Collaborating institutions collected whole blood in K2EDTA tubes following their own protocols. For TCRbeta analysis, collaborator samples were shipped as frozen whole blood, as isolated PBMCs, or as DNA extracted from either sample type. The sequence derives from a man aged 50 to 59 in a cohort sampled during active COVID-19. Material: peripheral blood. The sequence joins TRBV5-6 to TRBJ2-7; D gene: possibly TRBD2, on 5 matching bases. The DNA sequence follows: TGTGCCAGCAGCTTCAGATCCCGGGGCTACGAGCAGTACTTC. This is translated as CASSFRSRGYEQYF. When the CDR3 is completed using the reference TRBV5-6 and TRBJ2-7 genes on either side, the full variable domain is DAGVTQSPTHLIKTRGQQVTLRCSPKSGHDTVSWYQQALGQGPQFIFQYYEEEERQRGNFPDRFSGHQFPNYSSELNVNALLLGDSALYLCASSFRSRGYEQYFGPGTRLTVT.